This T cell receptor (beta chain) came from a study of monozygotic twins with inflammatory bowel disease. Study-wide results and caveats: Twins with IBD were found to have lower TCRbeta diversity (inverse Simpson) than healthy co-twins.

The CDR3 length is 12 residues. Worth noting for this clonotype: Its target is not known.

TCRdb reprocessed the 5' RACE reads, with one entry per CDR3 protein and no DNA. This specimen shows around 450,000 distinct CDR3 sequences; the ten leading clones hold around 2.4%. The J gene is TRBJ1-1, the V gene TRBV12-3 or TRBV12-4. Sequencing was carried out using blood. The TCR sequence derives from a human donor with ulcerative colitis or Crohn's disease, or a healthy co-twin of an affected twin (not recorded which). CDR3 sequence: CASTLGLSEAFF.